Below, 3 T cell receptor beta chains from the same sample are listed, as sequenced in a study of cytomegalovirus exposure and HLA in healthy donors. The study ran its PCR with 60 Vbeta and 13 Jbeta primers. The protocol was immunoSEQ multiplex PCR, while the TCRdb copy is restricted to in-frame clones and leaves out a portion. The table shows over 140,000 clones, with around 80% occurring only once. Sequenced material: PBMCs. These receptors came from a man younger than 40 in good health and CMV-seropositive.

This rearrangement joins TRBV28 to TRBJ1-2; D remains ambiguous. The V gene's germline CDR1 is MDHEN and CDR2 SYDVKM. CDR3 length: 14 residues. Trimming took 1 base from V and 2 from J, leaving 8 bases between them. CDR3 DNA: TGTGCCAGCAGTTTATATTTCAGGAACTATGGCTACACCTTC. Residues: CASSLYFRNYGYTF.

On this clone itself: Other DNA sequences in this specimen translate into the identical CDR3. The chain has TRBV5-4 and TRBJ1-5; D is perhaps TRBD1 (5 bases). V was trimmed by 0 bases and J by 5 bases, leaving 6 bases between them. Germline V gene sequence: CDR1 SGHNT, CDR2 YYREEE (reference sequence). The CDR3 has 13 amino acids. The CDR3 DNA sequence: TGTGCCAGCAGCTTGGCGGGGGATCAGCCCCAGCATTTT. Its translation: CASSLAGDQPQHF.

V gene TRBV18 combines with J gene TRBJ2-7; 11 positions match TRBD2. The germline gives CDR1 KGHSH, CDR2 LQKENI. CDR3 length: 15 residues. J was trimmed by 5 bases and V by 4 bases; bases with no gene match: 7. The CDR3 loop reads CASSLRTSGGHEQYF. CDR3 nucleotides: TGTGCCAGCTCACTTAGAACTAGCGGGGGACACGAGCAGTACTTC. The full variable domain, rest sourced from reference TRBV18 and TRBJ2-7, is NAGVMQNPRHLVRRRGQEARLRCSPMKGHSHVYWYRQLPEEGLKFMVYLQKENIIDESGMPKERFSAEFPKEGPSILRIQQVVRGDSAAYFCASSLRTSGGHEQYFGPGTRLTVT.